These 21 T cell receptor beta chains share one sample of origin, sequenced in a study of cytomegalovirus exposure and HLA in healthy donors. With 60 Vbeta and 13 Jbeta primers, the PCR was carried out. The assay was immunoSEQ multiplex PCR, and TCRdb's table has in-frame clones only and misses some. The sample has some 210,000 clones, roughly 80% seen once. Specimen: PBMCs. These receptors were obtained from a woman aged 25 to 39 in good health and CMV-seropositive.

The CDR3 loop reads CASSRWASGGTASTDTQYF. CDR3 coding DNA: TGTGCCAGCAGCAGGTGGGCTAGCGGGGGGACCGCTAGCACAGATACGCAGTATTTT. The gene calls are TRBV7-9 and TRBJ2-3; TRBD2 matches at 11 bases. J was trimmed by 0 bases and V by 5 bases; bases with no gene match: 13. The CDR3 is 19 residues long. Germline V lookup: CDR1 SEHNR, CDR2 FQNEAQ (reference sequence).

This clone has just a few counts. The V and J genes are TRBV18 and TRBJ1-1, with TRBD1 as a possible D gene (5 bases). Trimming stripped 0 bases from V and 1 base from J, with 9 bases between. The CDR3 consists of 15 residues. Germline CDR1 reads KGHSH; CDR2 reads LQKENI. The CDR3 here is CASSPPRGWNTEAFF. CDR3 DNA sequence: TGTGCCAGCTCACCACCAAGGGGATGGAACACTGAAGCTTTCTTT.

CDR3 nucleotides: TGTGCCAGTAGTTCTTCCGGGACAGGGGATCGGGAGACCCAGTACTTC. Encoded protein: CASSSSGTGDRETQYF. V usage is TRBV19 and J usage is TRBJ2-5; 10 nucleotides line up with TRBD1. CDR3 size: 16 residues. The V segment lost 5 bases and the J segment 5 bases; nucleotides outside the gene matches: 11. Germline V gives CDR1 LNHDA, CDR2 SQIVND (reference sequence). Based on the CDR3 plus reference TRBV19 and TRBJ2-5, the full variable domain is DGGITQSPKYLFRKEGQNVTLSCEQNLNHDAMYWYRQDPGQGLRLIYYSQIVNDFQKGDIAEGYSVSREKKESFPLTVTSAQKNPTAFYLCASSSSGTGDRETQYFGPGTRLLVL.

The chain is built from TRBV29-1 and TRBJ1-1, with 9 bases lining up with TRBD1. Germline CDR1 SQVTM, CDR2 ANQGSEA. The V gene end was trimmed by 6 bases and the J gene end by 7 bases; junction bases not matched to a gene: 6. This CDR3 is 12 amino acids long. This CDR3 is CSVDRGKGEAFF. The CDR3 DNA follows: TGCAGCGTCGACAGGGGGAAAGGTGAAGCTTTCTTT. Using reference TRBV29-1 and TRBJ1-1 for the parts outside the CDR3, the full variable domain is SAVISQKPSRDICQRGTSLTIQCQVDSQVTMMFWYRQQPGQSLTLIATANQGSEATYESGFVIDKFPISRPNLTFSTLTVSNMSPEDSSIYLCSVDRGKGEAFFGQGTRLTVV.

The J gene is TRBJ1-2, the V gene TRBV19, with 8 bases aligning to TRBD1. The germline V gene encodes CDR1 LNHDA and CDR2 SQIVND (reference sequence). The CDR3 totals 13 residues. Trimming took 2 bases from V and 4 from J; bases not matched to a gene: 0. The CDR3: CASSITGGYGYTF. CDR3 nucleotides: TGTGCCAGTAGTATAACAGGGGGCTATGGCTACACCTTC. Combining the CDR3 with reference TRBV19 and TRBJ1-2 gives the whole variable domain DGGITQSPKYLFRKEGQNVTLSCEQNLNHDAMYWYRQDPGQGLRLIYYSQIVNDFQKGDIAEGYSVSREKKESFPLTVTSAQKNPTAFYLCASSITGGYGYTFGSGTRLTVV.

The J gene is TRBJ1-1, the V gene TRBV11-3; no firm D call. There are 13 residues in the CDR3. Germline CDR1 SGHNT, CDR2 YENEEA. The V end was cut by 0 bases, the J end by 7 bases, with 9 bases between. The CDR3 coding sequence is TGTGCCAGCAGCTTAGAGTCGGGAGGTGAAGCTTTCTTT. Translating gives CASSLESGGEAFF.

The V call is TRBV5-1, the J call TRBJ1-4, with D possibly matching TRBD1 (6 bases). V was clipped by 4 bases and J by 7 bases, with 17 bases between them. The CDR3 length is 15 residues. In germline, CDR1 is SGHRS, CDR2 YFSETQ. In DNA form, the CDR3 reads TGCGCCAGCAGCCGGACAGCGACTCCCGTTGAAAAACTGTTTTTT. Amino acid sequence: CASSRTATPVEKLFF.

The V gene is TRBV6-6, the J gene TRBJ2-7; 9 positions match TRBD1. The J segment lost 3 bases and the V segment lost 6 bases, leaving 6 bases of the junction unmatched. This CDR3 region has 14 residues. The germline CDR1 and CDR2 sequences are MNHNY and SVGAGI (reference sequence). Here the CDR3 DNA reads TGTGCCAGCAGCCGGGAGACAGGGGGCTACGAGCAGTACTTC. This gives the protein CASSRETGGYEQYF.

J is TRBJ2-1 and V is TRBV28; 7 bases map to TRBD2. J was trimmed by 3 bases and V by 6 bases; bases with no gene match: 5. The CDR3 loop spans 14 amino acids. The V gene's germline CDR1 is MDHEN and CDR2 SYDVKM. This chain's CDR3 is CASRPAGDYNEQFF. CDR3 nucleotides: TGTGCCAGCAGGCCTGCGGGGGACTACAATGAGCAGTTCTTC.

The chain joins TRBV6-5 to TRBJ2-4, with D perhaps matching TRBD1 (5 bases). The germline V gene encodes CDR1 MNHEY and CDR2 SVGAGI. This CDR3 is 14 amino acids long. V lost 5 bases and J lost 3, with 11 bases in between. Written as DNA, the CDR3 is TGTGCCAGCAGTGAGACAGCGAGCAAAAACATTCAGTACTTC. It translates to CASSETASKNIQYF.

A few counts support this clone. CDR3 residues: CASSIYQGASYEQYF. CDR3 nucleotides: TGTGCCAGTAGTATCTATCAGGGGGCCAGCTACGAGCAGTACTTC. The V call is TRBV19, the J call TRBJ2-7; TRBD1 matches 8 bases. The CDR3 is 15 residues long. Germline CDR1 is LNHDA and CDR2 is SQIVND (reference sequence). V lost 3 bases, J lost 3 bases, and 7 bases stayed unmatched.

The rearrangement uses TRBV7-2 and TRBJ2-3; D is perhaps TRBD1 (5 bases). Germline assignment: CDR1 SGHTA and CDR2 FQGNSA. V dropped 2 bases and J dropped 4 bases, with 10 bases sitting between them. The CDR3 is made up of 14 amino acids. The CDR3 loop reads CASSLTRVADTQYF. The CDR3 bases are TGTGCCAGCAGCTTAACCAGGGTCGCAGATACGCAGTATTTT.

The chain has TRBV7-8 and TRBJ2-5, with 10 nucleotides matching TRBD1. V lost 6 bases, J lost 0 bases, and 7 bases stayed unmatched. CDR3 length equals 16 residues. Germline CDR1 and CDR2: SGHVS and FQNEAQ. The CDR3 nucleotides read TGTGCCAGCAGGCACCGGGACAGGGGCTACCAAGAGACCCAGTACTTC. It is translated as CASRHRDRGYQETQYF.

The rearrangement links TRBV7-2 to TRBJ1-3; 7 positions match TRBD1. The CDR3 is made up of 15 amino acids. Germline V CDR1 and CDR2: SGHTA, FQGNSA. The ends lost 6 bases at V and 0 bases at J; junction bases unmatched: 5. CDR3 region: CASRPDRTSGNTIYF. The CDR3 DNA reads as TGTGCCAGCAGGCCGGACAGGACCTCTGGAAACACCATATATTTT.

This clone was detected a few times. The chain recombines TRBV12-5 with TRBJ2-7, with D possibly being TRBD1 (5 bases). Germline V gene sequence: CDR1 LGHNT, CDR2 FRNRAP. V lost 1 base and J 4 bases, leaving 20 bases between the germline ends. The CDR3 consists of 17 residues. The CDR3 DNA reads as TGTGCTAGTGGTTTGGCAACCATGCGGTGGGGCATTTACGAGCAGTACTTC. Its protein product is CASGLATMRWGIYEQYF.

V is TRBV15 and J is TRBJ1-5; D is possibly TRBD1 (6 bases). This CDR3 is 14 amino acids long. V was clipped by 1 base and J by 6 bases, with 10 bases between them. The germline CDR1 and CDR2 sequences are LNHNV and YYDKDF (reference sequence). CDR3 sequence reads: CATSRAGDGQPQHF. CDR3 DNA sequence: TGTGCCACCAGCAGAGCAGGGGACGGTCAGCCCCAGCATTTT.

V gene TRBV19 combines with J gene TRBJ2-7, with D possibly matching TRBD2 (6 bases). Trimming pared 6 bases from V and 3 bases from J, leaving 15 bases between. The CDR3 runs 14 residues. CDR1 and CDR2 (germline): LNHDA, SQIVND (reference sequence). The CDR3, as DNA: TGTGCCAGTAGGGACCGGGACTCCATCTACGAGCAGTACTTC. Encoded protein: CASRDRDSIYEQYF.

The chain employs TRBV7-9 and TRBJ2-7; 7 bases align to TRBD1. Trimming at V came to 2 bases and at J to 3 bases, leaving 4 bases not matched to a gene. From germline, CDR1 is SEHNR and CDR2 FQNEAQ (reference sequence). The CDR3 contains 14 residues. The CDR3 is CASSLMGDSYEQYF. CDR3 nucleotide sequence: TGTGCCAGCAGCTTAATGGGGGACAGCTACGAGCAGTACTTC.

The CDR3 region has the DNA TGTGCCAGCAGTGACAGTAACAGCAATCAGCCCCAGCATTTT. This sequence encodes CASSDSNSNQPQHF. The rearrangement links TRBV2 to TRBJ1-5; D ambiguous. The germline V gene has CDR1 SNHLY and CDR2 FYNNEI. V was clipped by 3 bases and J by 1 base, with 7 bases between them. This CDR3 is built from 14 residues.

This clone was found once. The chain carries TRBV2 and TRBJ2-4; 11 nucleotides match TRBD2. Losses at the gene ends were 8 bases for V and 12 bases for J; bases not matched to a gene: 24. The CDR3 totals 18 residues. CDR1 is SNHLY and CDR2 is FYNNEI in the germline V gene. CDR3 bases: TGTGCCAGCCGATGGGGGGTTAGCGGGAGGGCCGGAGTTTCAACTCAGTACTTC. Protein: CASRWGVSGRAGVSTQYF.

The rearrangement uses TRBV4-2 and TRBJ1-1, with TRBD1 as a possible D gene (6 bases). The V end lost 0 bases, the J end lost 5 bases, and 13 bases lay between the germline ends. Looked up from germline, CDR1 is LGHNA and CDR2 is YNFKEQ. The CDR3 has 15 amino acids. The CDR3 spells CASSQDRGLRTEAFF. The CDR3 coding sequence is TGTGCCAGCAGCCAAGACAGGGGTTTAAGGACTGAAGCTTTCTTT.